This T cell receptor beta chain is from a study of technical replicates of blood from a handful of donors. Trimming removed 4 bases from V and 7 bases from J; junction bases left unmatched: 10. The germline V gene has CDR1 LGHNA and CDR2 YNFKEQ. The CDR3 sequence is 16 residues long. Only in-frame clones appear in the TCRdb table, and some are missing; sequencing was by immunoSEQ multiplex PCR. This sample has roughly 60,000 clones; 86% occur once, and the top ten carry over 4.5%. Sequenced sample: PBMCs. This TCR was sampled from a human donor in good health. Some clones in this sample may be carry-over from other donors' samples. The V call is TRBV4-2, the J call TRBJ2-5; 12 bases line up with TRBD2. CDR3: CASSLATSGGPGTQYF. In DNA form, the CDR3 reads TGTGCCAGCAGCCTCGCGACTAGCGGGGGCCCGGGGACCCAGTACTTC.